This is a list of T cell receptor beta chains from one sample in a study of metastatic and nonmetastatic thyroid tumors. TCRdb reprocessed the PCR reads using MiXCR. This sample has 30,000 to 35,000 clones; 15% occur once, and the top ten carry over 15%. What was sequenced was blood. The receptors were gathered from a male donor with papillary thyroid cancer or a benign thyroid nodule (not recorded which). Some clones in this sample may be carry-over from other donors' samples. Both conserved end residues are part of each CDR3. Each record gives: V gene, J gene, D gene, CDR3 length, clone size, CDR3 DNA, CDR3 protein. A D gene is named only where the DNA matches it firmly. Size is omitted from some rows. Given values are once, few, many or a class for expanded clones.

TRBV6-7,TRBJ1-2,TRBD1,14,many,TGTGCCAGCAGCCGGGACAGGGTCTTCTATGGCTACACCTTC,CASSRDRVFYGYTF
TRBV18,TRBJ2-3,.,12,many,TGTGCCAGCTCACCGGGGCCAGATACGCAGTATTTT,CASSPGPDTQYF
TRBV19,TRBJ1-6,.,14,many,TGTGCCGCGGGGGCGGGAGCGGATAATTCACCCCTCCACTTT,CAAGAGADNSPLHF
TRBV6-1,TRBJ2-2,.,15,few,TGTGCCAGCAGTGAAGCGCTACTGGGCACCGGGGAGCTGTTTTTT,CASSEALLGTGELFF
TRBV11-1,TRBJ2-1,TRBD2,15,many,TGTGCCAGCAGCTTAGTCGCGGGAGGGCTCGATGAGCAGTTCTTC,CASSLVAGGLDEQFF
TRBV5-1,TRBJ2-3,.,15,many,TGCGCCAGCAGCCGGAGGGGGCCCAACGCAGATACGCAGTATTTT,CASSRRGPNADTQYF
TRBV20-1,TRBJ2-5,.,14,.,TGCAGTGCCACCGGCACGTCCTACCAAGAGACCCAGTACTTC,CSATGTSYQETQYF
TRBV20-1,TRBJ1-2,.,15,many,TGCAGTGCTAGAGACATTGGCAACACTAACTATGGCTACACCTTC,CSARDIGNTNYGYTF
TRBV6-1,TRBJ2-2,.,14,few,TGTGCCAGCATAAGAGGGGGTGTGTCCGGGGAGCTGTTTTTT,CASIRGGVSGELFF
TRBV20-1,TRBJ2-3,.,15,many,TGCAGTGCCCCGGGGGCACAGGGGCGCACAGATACGCAGTATTTT,CSAPGAQGRTDTQYF
TRBV7-2,TRBJ2-3,.,14,.,TGTGCCAGCAGCTTAACAGGGATGGGGGATACGCAGTATTTT,CASSLTGMGDTQYF
TRBV20-1,TRBJ1-4,.,14,many,TGCAGTGCTAGAGATACGGGGGTAGGGGTCGAACTGTTTTTT,CSARDTGVGVELFF
TRBV28,TRBJ2-4,TRBD2,14,many,TGTGCCAGCAGTACTAGCGGGAGCGGGAACATTCAGTACTTC,CASSTSGSGNIQYF
TRBV7-2,TRBJ2-5,.,13,many,TGTGCCAGCAGCTTTGGTGGCCAAGAGACCCAGTACTTC,CASSFGGQETQYF
TRBV7-3,TRBJ2-1,.,15,many,TGTGCCAGCAGCCCAGGGAGGACAGTCTACAATGAGCAGTTCTTC,CASSPGRTVYNEQFF
TRBV20-1,TRBJ1-1,TRBD1,12,many,TGCAGTGCCACGGACAGGCGGACTGAAGCCTTCTTT,CSATDRRTEAFF
TRBV6-5,TRBJ2-3,.,17,few,TGTGCCAGCAGATACCTCGGGGGTCGGATAGGGACAGATACGCAGTATTTT,CASRYLGGRIGTDTQYF
TRBV20-1,TRBJ2-5,TRBD2,13,many,TGCAGTGCTTGGGACTACCGCTCAGAGACCCAGTACTTC,CSAWDYRSETQYF
TRBV20-1,TRBJ2-7,.,13,many,TGCAGTGCTCCAGGAAGATTGGACTACGAGCAGTACTTC,CSAPGRLDYEQYF
TRBV5-5,TRBJ2-7,TRBD1,15,many,TGTGCCAGCAGCATTACAGGGGGCGCTTATACTAAGCAGTACTTC,CASSITGGAYTKQYF
TRBV27,TRBJ1-2,TRBD1,15,few,TGTTCCACCAGGGTCCCGGTGGGACAGGCCGGGAGCTACACCTTC,CSTRVPVGQAGSYTF
TRBV12-3/TRBV12-4,TRBJ2-7,.,13,.,TGTGCCAGCAGTTTTCTGGCGGTTCTCGAGCAGTACTTC,CASSFLAVLEQYF
TRBV6-2/TRBV6-3,TRBJ2-7,.,14,many,TGTGCCAGCAGTACGGGGGACACAGCCTACGAGCAGTACTTC,CASSTGDTAYEQYF
TRBV3-1,TRBJ1-1,.,11,many,TGTGCCAGCAGCCCCCAGGGGGAAGCTTTCTTT,CASSPQGEAFF
TRBV12-3/TRBV12-4,TRBJ2-1,.,11,many,TGTGCCAGTGGTATAATCAATGAGCAGTTCTTC,CASGIINEQFF
TRBV7-2,TRBJ2-1,.,14,many,TGTGCCAGCAGCTTTCAAGCGTCACGAGGTGAGCAGTTCTTC,CASSFQASRGEQFF
TRBV7-2,TRBJ2-7,TRBD1,14,few,TGTGCCAGCAGCTTATATCGGACAGGTGGCGAGCAGTACTTC,CASSLYRTGGEQYF
TRBV3-1,TRBJ2-2,.,14,few,TGTGCCAGCAGCCAAGTAGTCGACACCGGGGAGCTGTTTTTT,CASSQVVDTGELFF
TRBV25-1,TRBJ1-5,.,13,many,TGTGCCAGCAGTGAATGGGGCGGGTCCACCCAGCATTTT,CASSEWGGSTQHF
TRBV6-5,TRBJ2-6,TRBD1,20,many,TGTGCCAGCAGTTACTCGATTTACCCGCGACAGGGGTCCGGGGCCAACGTCCTGACTTTC,CASSYSIYPRQGSGANVLTF
TRBV2,TRBJ2-7,.,12,many,TGTGCCAGCAGTGAACCAGGGGTCGAGCAGTACTTC,CASSEPGVEQYF
TRBV18,TRBJ2-1,.,14,many,TGTGCCAGCTCACCACCGGTCGGAAACAATGAGCAGTTCTTC,CASSPPVGNNEQFF
TRBV11-3,TRBJ2-1,.,19,.,TGTGCCAGCAGCTTAGTTTTCGGCAGTCGGCAACCACGAAGAGATGAGCAGTTCTTC,CASSLVFGSRQPRRDEQFF
TRBV20-1,TRBJ1-6,.,17,.,TGCAGTGCTAGAGTAGGGACATGGGACATGAATAATTCACCCCTCCACTTT,CSARVGTWDMNNSPLHF
TRBV4-2,TRBJ2-1,.,16,many,TGTGCCAGCAGCCGAACGGCGGGAACGTCCTACAATGAGCAGTTCTTC,CASSRTAGTSYNEQFF
TRBV11-2,TRBJ2-6,TRBD2,17,many,TGTGCCAGCAGGCCAACTAGCGGGAGGGCTGGGGCCAACGTCCTGACTTTC,CASRPTSGRAGANVLTF
TRBV10-1,TRBJ2-1,.,14,many,TGCGCCAGCAATCGGCTAGGAGACTACAATGAGCAGTTCTTC,CASNRLGDYNEQFF
TRBV3-1,TRBJ2-2,.,14,many,TGTGCCAGCAGCCAGTCGGACAGCACCGGGGAGCTGTTTTTT,CASSQSDSTGELFF
TRBV15,TRBJ2-2,.,17,many,TGTGCCACCAGCAGACGTCCAGGGCTCTTGAACACCGGGGAGCTGTTTTTT,CATSRRPGLLNTGELFF
TRBV5-1,TRBJ2-5,TRBD1,14,many,TGCGCCAGCAGCACTGGACAGGCCGCCTCGACCCAGTACTTC,CASSTGQAASTQYF